The 10 T cell receptor beta chains presented below share a single source sample, sequenced in a study of blood T cell repertoires in COVID-19 (TCRdb year 2020). Preparation of the library involved the immunoSEQ multiplex PCR assay. Held by TCRdb, this immuneACCESS table contains in-frame sequences only and omits some clones. Under half of the omission traces to an unresolved V gene where checked; the cause of the rest is unknown. This sample comprises 180,000 or so clones, roughly 83% of them detected only once. The ten largest clones add up to around 8.6% of the sample. Material: PBMCs or T cells enriched from blood (not recorded which). The source of these receptors is a woman aged 25 to 45 who had recovered from COVID-19.

The gene calls are TRBV3-1 (or the pseudogene TRBV3-2) and TRBJ2-5, with TRBD2 matching 14 bases. CDR3 length: 16 residues. Looked up from germline, CDR1 is LGHDT and CDR2 is YNNKEL (reference sequence). V trimming: 4 bases; J trimming: 7 bases; junction bases outside the gene matches: 8. Written as DNA, the CDR3 is TGTGCCAGCAGCCTAGGACTAGCGGGAGGAGTGGGGACCCAGTACTTC. Translating it yields CASSLGLAGGVGTQYF.

CDR3: CASSLGTATEAFF. CDR3 in DNA: TGTGCCAGCAGTCTAGGGACAGCGACTGAAGCTTTCTTT. The rearrangement uses TRBV27 and TRBJ1-1, with 7 positions matching TRBD1. Per germline, CDR1 MNHEY and CDR2 SMNVEV (reference sequence). With V trimmed by 5 bases and J by 5 bases, 5 bases remained unmatched. The CDR3 has 13 residues.

The chain carries TRBV12-3 or TRBV12-4 and TRBJ2-3, with D unresolved. The ends were cut back, 1 base at V and 5 bases at J, with 7 bases in the middle. There are 13 residues in the CDR3. The CDR3 region is CASSLGAIDTQYF. CDR3 nucleotide sequence: TGTGCCAGCAGTTTAGGGGCAATAGATACGCAGTATTTT.

This clone was recorded once. The rearrangement joins TRBV19 to TRBJ2-7; possible D gene TRBD2, 5 bases. From germline, CDR1 is LNHDA and CDR2 SQIVND (reference sequence). Trimming removed 5 bases from V and 2 bases from J, with 13 bases in between. The CDR3 contains 14 residues. CDR3 in DNA: TGTGCCAGTAGTCATCAGGACTTAGCCTACGAGCAGTACTTC. Amino acids: CASSHQDLAYEQYF.

This clone occurred once. J is TRBJ2-2 and V is TRBV5-1; weak D call: TRBD2 (6 bases). Looked up from germline, CDR1 is SGHRS and CDR2 is YFSETQ. The length of the CDR3 is 14 residues. V was cut by 6 bases and J by 3 bases, with 12 bases left in between. CDR3 sequence reads: CASTEGLYTGELFF. The CDR3 coding sequence is TGCGCCAGCACCGAGGGACTGTACACCGGGGAGCTGTTTTTT.

This clone was detected only once. The rearrangement joins TRBV28 to TRBJ1-1, with D unclear. V lost 5 bases, J lost 4 bases, and 20 bases lay in between. CDR1 and CDR2 (germline): MDHEN, SYDVKM. CDR3 length: 16 residues. CDR3 amino acids: CASSTPSFSDSTEAFF. The CDR3, as DNA: TGTGCCAGCAGTACTCCTAGTTTTTCCGACTCCACTGAAGCTTTCTTT.

The chain recombines TRBV28 with TRBJ1-2, with D possibly TRBD1 on 5 matching bases. The CDR3 covers 14 residues. V was clipped by 1 base and J by 6 bases, with 12 bases between them. The germline CDR1 and CDR2 sequences are MDHEN and SYDVKM. The CDR3: CASSLSGLRHGYTF. CDR3 nucleotides: TGTGCCAGCAGTTTATCGGGACTTCGGCATGGCTACACCTTC.

The chain has TRBV5-8 and TRBJ1-5, with 7 bases aligning to TRBD1. The CDR3 is made up of 16 amino acids. Per germline, CDR1 SGHTS and CDR2 YDEGEE. V shed 3 bases and J 1 base; nucleotides not matched to a gene: 7. CDR3 amino acids: CASSSRQGQSNQPQHF. CDR3 in DNA: TGTGCCAGCAGCTCCAGACAGGGTCAGAGCAATCAGCCCCAGCATTTT.

CDR3 amino acids: CASRKEGQAPQGTQYF. In DNA form, the CDR3 reads TGTGCCAGCAGGAAGGAGGGACAGGCCCCCCAGGGGACCCAGTACTTC. V and J are TRBV7-2 and TRBJ2-5, with 8 bases aligning to TRBD1. CDR1 and CDR2 from the germline V gene are SGHTA and FQGNSA. The CDR3 consists of 16 residues. With 6 bases clipped from V and 7 bases from J, the junction kept 16 bases outside the gene matches.

The CDR3 loop reads CASSLYGRGARNQPQHF. CDR3 DNA: TGTGCCAGCAGTTTATACGGGCGGGGGGCACGCAATCAGCCCCAGCATTTT. The rearrangement joins TRBV27 to TRBJ1-5; TRBD1 might be the D (6 bases). CDR3 size: 17 residues. Trimming took 1 base from V and 2 from J, leaving 15 bases between them. The V gene's germline CDR1 is MNHEY and CDR2 SMNVEV (reference sequence).